This TCR beta chain was identified during a study of blood T cell repertoires in COVID-19. Study-wide background: Material from acute and convalescent COVID-19 was sourced from the United States, Italy and Spain. The analysed material was cDNA or gDNA that came from T cells, B-cell-depleted T cells, or PBMCs.

The authors' processing: Reference gene primer amplification in the assay estimated nucleated cell counts. Sequenced by immunoSEQ multiplex PCR; TCRdb stores in-frame clones only, minus some. The V and J calls and clone size are taken from that table; D and trimming were inferred from the DNA. The repertoire holds 50,000 to 65,000 clones, with around nine tenths as singletons. This clone showed up just once. Sequence at one end of the junction differs from germline and may be a read error. The CDR3 is 13 amino acids. The sequence was obtained from a man between 70 and 80 years old with acute or convalescent COVID-19. This sequence joins TRBV12-3 or TRBV12-4 and TRBJ2-7, with D perhaps matching TRBD2 (7 bases). The specimen was peripheral blood. CDR3 residues: CARSLGGGYEQYF. For the CDR3, the DNA is TGTGCCCGCAGTTTAGGGGGGGGGTACGAGCAGTACTTC.